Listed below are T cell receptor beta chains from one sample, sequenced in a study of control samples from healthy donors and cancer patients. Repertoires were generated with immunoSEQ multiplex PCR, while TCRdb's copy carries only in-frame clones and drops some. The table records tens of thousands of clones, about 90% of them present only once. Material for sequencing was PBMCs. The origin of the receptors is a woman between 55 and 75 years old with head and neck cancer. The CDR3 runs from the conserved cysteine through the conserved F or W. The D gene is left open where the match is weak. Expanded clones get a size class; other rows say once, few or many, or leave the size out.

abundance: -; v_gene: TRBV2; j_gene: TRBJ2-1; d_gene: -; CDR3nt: TGTGCCAGCAGGGGTATCGGCAATGAGCAGTTCTTC; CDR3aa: CASRGIGNEQFF
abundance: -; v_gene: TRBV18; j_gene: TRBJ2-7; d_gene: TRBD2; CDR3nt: TGTGCCAGCTCACCGGGGGGGACTAGTCCGTCCGAGCAGTACTTC; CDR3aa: CASSPGGTSPSEQYF
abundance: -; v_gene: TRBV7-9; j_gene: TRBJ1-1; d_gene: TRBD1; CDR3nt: TGTGCCAGCAGCAGCGGACAGGGTACTGAAGCTTTCTTT; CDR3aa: CASSSGQGTEAFF
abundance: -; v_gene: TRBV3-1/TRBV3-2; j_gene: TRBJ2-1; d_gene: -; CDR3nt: TGTGCCAGCAGCCACCTAAACAATGAGCAGTTCTTC; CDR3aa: CASSHLNNEQFF
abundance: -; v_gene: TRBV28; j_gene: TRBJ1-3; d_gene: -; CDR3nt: TGTGCCAGCAGTCCCCCAAGAGGGGCTGGAAACACCATATATTTT; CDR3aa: CASSPPRGAGNTIYF
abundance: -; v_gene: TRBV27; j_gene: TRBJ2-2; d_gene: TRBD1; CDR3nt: TGTGCCAGCGGAATACCCGGGACAGGTTTCACCGGGGAGCTGTTTTTT; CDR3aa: CASGIPGTGFTGELFF
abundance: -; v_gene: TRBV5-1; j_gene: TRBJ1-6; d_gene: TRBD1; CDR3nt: TGCGCCAGCAGCCTGGGGACAGGGTCCTCACCCCTCCACTTT; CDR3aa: CASSLGTGSSPLHF
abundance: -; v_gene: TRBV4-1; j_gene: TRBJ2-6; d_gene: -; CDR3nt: TGCGCCAGCAGCCAAGTCAACTCTGGGGCCAACGTCCTGACTTTC; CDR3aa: CASSQVNSGANVLTF
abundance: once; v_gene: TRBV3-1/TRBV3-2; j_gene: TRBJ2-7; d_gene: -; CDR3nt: TGTGCCAGCAGCCAAGATCCCAGGGAGGTCCCCTACGAGCAGTACTTC; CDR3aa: CASSQDPREVPYEQYF
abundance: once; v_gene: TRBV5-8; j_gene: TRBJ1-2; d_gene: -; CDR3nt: TGTGCCAGCACGAGGGGGGACACGGCTAAGGGCTACACCTTC; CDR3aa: CASTRGDTAKGYTF
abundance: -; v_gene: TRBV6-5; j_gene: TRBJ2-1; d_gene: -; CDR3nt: TGTGCCAGCAGTCGGAGCGGGTGGAACTACAATGAGCAGTTCTTC; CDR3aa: CASSRSGWNYNEQFF
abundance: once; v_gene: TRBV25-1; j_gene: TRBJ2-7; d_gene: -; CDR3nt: TGTGCCAGCAGCCCTAGACCCCAGAATTACGAGCAGTACTTC; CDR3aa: CASSPRPQNYEQYF
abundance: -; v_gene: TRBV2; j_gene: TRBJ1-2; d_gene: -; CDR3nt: TGTGCCAGCAGTGCTGGGACAATAATCTATGGCTACACCTTC; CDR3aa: CASSAGTIIYGYTF
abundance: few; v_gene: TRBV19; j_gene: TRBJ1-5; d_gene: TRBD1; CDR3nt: TGTGCCAGTAGAAGCCCTACCGGGACAGGGAGAATGCAGCCCCAGCATTTT; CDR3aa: CASRSPTGTGRMQPQHF
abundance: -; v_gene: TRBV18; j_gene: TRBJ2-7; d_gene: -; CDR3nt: TGTGCCAGCTCACCACCGTTGGGATCCCCCTACGAGCAGTACTTC; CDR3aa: CASSPPLGSPYEQYF
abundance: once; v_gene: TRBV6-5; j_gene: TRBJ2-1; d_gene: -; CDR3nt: TGTGCCAGCAGTTTAGGGACTTACAATGAGCAGTTCTTC; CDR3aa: CASSLGTYNEQFF
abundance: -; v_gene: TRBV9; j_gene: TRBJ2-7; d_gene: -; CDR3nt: TGTGCCAGCAGCGTACGGGCAAACTCCTACGAGCAGTACTTC; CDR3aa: CASSVRANSYEQYF
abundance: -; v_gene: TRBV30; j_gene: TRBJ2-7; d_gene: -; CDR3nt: TGTGCCTGGAGTAGAACAGGAGGTCCCTACGAGCAGTACTTC; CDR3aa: CAWSRTGGPYEQYF
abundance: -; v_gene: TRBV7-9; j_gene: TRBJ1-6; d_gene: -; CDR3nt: TGTGCCAGCAGCTCCTCAAAGTCACCCCTCCACTTT; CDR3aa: CASSSSKSPLHF
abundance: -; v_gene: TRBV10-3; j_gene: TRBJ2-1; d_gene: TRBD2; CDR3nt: TGTGCCATCAACGGTCTAGCGGGAGGTCAAAATGAGCAGTTCTTC; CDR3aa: CAINGLAGGQNEQFF
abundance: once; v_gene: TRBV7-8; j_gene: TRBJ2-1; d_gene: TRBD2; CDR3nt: TGTGCCAGCAGCAGTAGCGGGAGTCTCTACAATGAGCAGTTCTTC; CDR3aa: CASSSSGSLYNEQFF
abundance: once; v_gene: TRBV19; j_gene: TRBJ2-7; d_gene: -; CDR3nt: TGTGCCAGTAGTATTCAGGGGCTTACCTCCTACGAGCAGTACTTC; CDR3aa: CASSIQGLTSYEQYF
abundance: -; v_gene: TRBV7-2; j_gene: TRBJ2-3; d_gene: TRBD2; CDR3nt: TGTGCCAGCAGCTCCGGGACTAGACCAGATACGCAGTATTTT; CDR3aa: CASSSGTRPDTQYF
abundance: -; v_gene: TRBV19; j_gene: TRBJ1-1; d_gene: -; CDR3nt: TGTGCCAGTAGTACCCAAACTGTTGGCCGTGAAGCTTTCTTT; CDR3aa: CASSTQTVGREAFF
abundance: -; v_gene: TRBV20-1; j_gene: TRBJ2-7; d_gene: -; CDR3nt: TGCAGTGCTGGACTTCACGAGCAGTACTTC; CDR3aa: CSAGLHEQYF
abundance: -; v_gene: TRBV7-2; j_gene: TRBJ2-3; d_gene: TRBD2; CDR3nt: TGTGCCAGCAGCTTAGGGACTAGCGGCCGCACAGATACGCAGTATTTT; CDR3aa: CASSLGTSGRTDTQYF
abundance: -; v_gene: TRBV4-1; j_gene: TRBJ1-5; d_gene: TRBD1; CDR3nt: TGCGCCAGCAGCCAAGAATACAGACAGGGGGCGATGAGCAATCAGCCCCAGCATTTT; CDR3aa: CASSQEYRQGAMSNQPQHF
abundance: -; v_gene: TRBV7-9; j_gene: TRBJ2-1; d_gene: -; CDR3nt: TGTGCCAGCAGCTTAGCTTCCTATGAGCAGTTCTTC; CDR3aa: CASSLASYEQFF
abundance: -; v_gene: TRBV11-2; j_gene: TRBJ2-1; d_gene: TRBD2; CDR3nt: TGTGCCAGCAGCTTAGATAATTGGCTAGCGGGATTAAACAATGAGCAGTTCTTC; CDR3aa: CASSLDNWLAGLNNEQFF
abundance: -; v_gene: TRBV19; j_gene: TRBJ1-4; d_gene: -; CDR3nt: TGTGCCAGTAGTATGGGTCGGGGGTGGACTAATGAAAAACTGTTTTTT; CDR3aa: CASSMGRGWTNEKLFF
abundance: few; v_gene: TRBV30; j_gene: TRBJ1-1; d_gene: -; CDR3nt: TGTGCCTGGGTTTGGAACACTGAAGCTTTCTTT; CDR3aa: CAWVWNTEAFF
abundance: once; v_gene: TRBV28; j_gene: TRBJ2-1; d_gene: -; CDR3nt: TGTGCCAGCAGTTTATTGACTCAGGGCAATGAGCAGTTCTTC; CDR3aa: CASSLLTQGNEQFF
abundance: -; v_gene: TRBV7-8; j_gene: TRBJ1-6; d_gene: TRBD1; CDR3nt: TGTGCCAGCAGCTTAGGAGGGACAGGCTCTTCACCCCTCCACTTT; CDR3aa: CASSLGGTGSSPLHF
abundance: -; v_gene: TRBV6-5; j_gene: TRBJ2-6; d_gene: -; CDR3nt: TGTGCCAGCAGTCGCGGCCGCCCTGGGGCCAACGTCCTGACTTTC; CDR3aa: CASSRGRPGANVLTF
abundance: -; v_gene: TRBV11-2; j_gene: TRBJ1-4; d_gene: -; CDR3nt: TGTGCCAGCAGACCGGTGAAGGGTGAAAAACTGTTTTTT; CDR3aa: CASRPVKGEKLFF
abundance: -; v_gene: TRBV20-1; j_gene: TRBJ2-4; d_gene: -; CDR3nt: TGCAGTGCTAGTCCTGCGGGGAGCAAAAACATTCAGTACTTC; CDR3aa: CSASPAGSKNIQYF
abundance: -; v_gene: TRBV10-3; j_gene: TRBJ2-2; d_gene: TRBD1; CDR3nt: TGTGCCATCAGTGCTGACAGGGTGAACACCGGGGAGCTGTTTTTT; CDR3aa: CAISADRVNTGELFF
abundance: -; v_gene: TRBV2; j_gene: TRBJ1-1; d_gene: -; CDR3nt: TGTGCCAGCAGTGTGGAGGAGGGCACTGAAGCTTTCTTT; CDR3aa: CASSVEEGTEAFF
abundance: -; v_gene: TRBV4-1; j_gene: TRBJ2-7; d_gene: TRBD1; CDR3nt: TGCGCCAGCAGCCTAAGGACAGGGGTCGAGCAGTACTTC; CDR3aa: CASSLRTGVEQYF
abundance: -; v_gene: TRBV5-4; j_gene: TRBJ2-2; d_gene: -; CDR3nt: TGTGCCAGCCGGACAGTCACCGGGGAGCTGTTTTTT; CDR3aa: CASRTVTGELFF
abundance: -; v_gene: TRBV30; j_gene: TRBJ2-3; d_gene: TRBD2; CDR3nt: TGTGCCTATAACTCCGGACTAGCAGCGGATACGCAGTATTTT; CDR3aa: CAYNSGLAADTQYF
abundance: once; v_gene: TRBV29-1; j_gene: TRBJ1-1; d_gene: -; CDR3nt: TGCAGCGCTGAGGTCTTGAACACTGAAGCTTTCTTT; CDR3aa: CSAEVLNTEAFF
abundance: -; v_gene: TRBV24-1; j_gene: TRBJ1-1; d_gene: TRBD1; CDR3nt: TGTGCCACCAGTGATCGAAGACAGGGTCCAACTGAAGCTTTCTTT; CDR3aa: CATSDRRQGPTEAFF
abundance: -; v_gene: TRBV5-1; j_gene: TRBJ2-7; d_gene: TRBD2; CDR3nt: TGCGCCAGCAGCTGGGGGCTAGCGGGAGCTAGCTCCTACGAGCAGTACTTC; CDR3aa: CASSWGLAGASSYEQYF
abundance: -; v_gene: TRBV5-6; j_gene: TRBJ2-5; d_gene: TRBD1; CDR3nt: TGTGCCAGCAGCGAGATGATCCAGGGGGCGTGGAGAGAGACCCAGTACTTC; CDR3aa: CASSEMIQGAWRETQYF
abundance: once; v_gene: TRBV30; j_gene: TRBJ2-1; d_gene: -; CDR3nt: TGTGCCTGGAGTTTCGGGGGCTCCTACAATGAGCAGTTCTTC; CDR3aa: CAWSFGGSYNEQFF